A selection of T cell receptor beta chains follows, all from one sample in a study of spatial heterogeneity in lung cancer. TCRdb redid the calling of the 5' RACE reads with MiXCR, one entry per CDR3 protein. Of 15,000 to 20,000 distinct CDR3 sequences in the sample, over 7% were seen once. The sample was lung tumor tissue, taken at surgery. Receptors were obtained from a female donor with early-stage non-small cell lung cancer. Both conserved end residues are part of each CDR3. D genes are given only for firm matches. Only part of the rows carry a size: once, few, many, or a class if the clone is expanded.

>TRBJ2-1|-|medium-sized|TRBV27
TGTGCCAGCAGTTTAGGCAGGTCGACCTACAATGAGCAGTTCTTC
CASSLGRSTYNEQFF
>TRBJ2-3|TRBD2|medium-sized|TRBV30
TGTGCCTGGGGGGCGGGGGGAAACACAGATACGCAGTATTTT
CAWGAGGNTDTQYF
>TRBJ2-2|-|many|TRBV7-3
TGTGCCAGCAGCTTAGGGGGTCGCGGCACCGGGGAGCTGTTTTTT
CASSLGGRGTGELFF
>TRBJ2-2|TRBD2|-|TRBV7-2
TGTGCCAGCAGCTTAGCGACTAGCGGGGGGGCCGTAGGGGAGCTGTTTTTT
CASSLATSGGAVGELFF
>TRBJ2-5|TRBD2|many|TRBV4-2
TGTGCCAGCAGCCCCTTAGCGGGGGTGGCACAAGAGACCCAGTACTTC
CASSPLAGVAQETQYF
>TRBJ1-1|-|medium-sized|TRBV11-3
TGTGCCAGCAGCTTAGAGCGCTACACTGAAGCTTTCTTT
CASSLERYTEAFF
>TRBJ2-7|TRBD2|many|TRBV29-1
TGCAGCGCCCGGGGGGGGACCGTGGATTACGAGCAGTACTTC
CSARGGTVDYEQYF
>TRBJ1-2|TRBD1|few|TRBV7-3
TGTGCCAGCAGCTCTCGGACAGGGCACGGCTACACCTTC
CASSSRTGHGYTF
>TRBJ2-5|TRBD2|many|TRBV9
TGTGCCAGCAGCGTAGCAGGAGCGGGGGGTGGAGAGACCCAGTACTTC
CASSVAGAGGGETQYF
>TRBJ2-3|-|medium-sized|TRBV24-1
TGTGCCACCAGTGATTGGGGCCCGGCGGGAAGGGTGGCAGATACGCAGTATTTT
CATSDWGPAGRVADTQYF
>TRBJ1-2|-|-|TRBV5-4
TGTGCCAGCAGCCCCCCAGGCTCTTATGGCTACACCTTC
CASSPPGSYGYTF
>TRBJ2-6|-|medium-sized|TRBV6-5
TGTGCCAGCAGTACACGGGGTCTAGCAGCCAGCTCTGGGGCCAACGTCCTGACTTTC
CASSTRGLAASSGANVLTF
>TRBJ2-3|TRBD2|-|TRBV20-1
TGCAGTGCTTACCCGACTAGCGGGGGCACAGATACGCAGTATTTT
CSAYPTSGGTDTQYF
>TRBJ1-6|-|many|TRBV19
TGTGCCAGTAGTATCCCTCGGAGGGGTAATTCACCCCTCCACTTT
CASSIPRRGNSPLHF
>TRBJ2-1|TRBD1|medium-sized|TRBV2
TGTGCCACCACGGGACAGAGCTCCTACAATGAGCAGTTCTTC
CATTGQSSYNEQFF
>TRBJ2-2|TRBD2|medium-sized|TRBV29-1
TGCAGCGTTGACCTAGCGGGGACCGGGGAGCTGTTTTTT
CSVDLAGTGELFF
>TRBJ1-6|-|many|TRBV9
TGTGCCAGCAGCCTTGGGGGGGTCGCTGATAATTCACCCCTCCACTTT
CASSLGGVADNSPLHF
>TRBJ1-2|-|medium-sized|TRBV4-2
TGTGCCAGCAGCCAAGATCTTCAACCACGAACTAACTATGGCTACACCTTC
CASSQDLQPRTNYGYTF
>TRBJ2-1|-|many|TRBV5-1
TGCGCCAGCAGCTTGGGGAATGAGCAGTTCTTC
CASSLGNEQFF
>TRBJ2-3|TRBD2|-|TRBV29-1
TGCAGCGTTGGAGCGGGGGGTGCAGATACGCAGTATTTT
CSVGAGGADTQYF
>TRBJ1-1|-|medium-sized|TRBV3-1
TGTGCCAGCAGCCAAGTGACAGAGAACACTGAAGCTTTCTTT
CASSQVTENTEAFF
>TRBJ1-4|-|many|TRBV5-1
TGCGCCAGCAGCTTAAGGGAGAAACCGGGAGAACTGTTTTTT
CASSLREKPGELFF
>TRBJ2-2|-|-|TRBV15
TGTGCCACCAGCAGCCCTTGGGCTAGCCCGAACACCGGGGAGCTGTTTTTT
CATSSPWASPNTGELFF
>TRBJ1-6|TRBD1|once|TRBV28
TGTGCCAGCAGTTGGCGGACAGGGGGTAATTCACCCCTCCACTTT
CASSWRTGGNSPLHF
>TRBJ2-7|-|once|TRBV28
TGTGCCAGCAGTGTAGGGACGCCCTGGAGGTACGAGCAGTACTTC
CASSVGTPWRYEQYF
>TRBJ2-7|TRBD1|few|TRBV20-1
TGCAGTGCGACAGGGGAAGCCTACGAGCAGTACTTC
CSATGEAYEQYF
>TRBJ2-3|TRBD1|many|TRBV7-9
TGTGCCAGCAGCTTAGAGGCAGGGGGTATCACGGATACGCAGTATTTT
CASSLEAGGITDTQYF
>TRBJ2-7|-|-|TRBV30
TGTGCCTGGAGTGTCACTTCCTCGGAGCAGTACTTC
CAWSVTSSEQYF
>TRBJ1-1|-|-|TRBV7-2
TGTGCCAGCAGCTTATCCACTGAGAACACTGAAGCTTTCTTT
CASSLSTENTEAFF
>TRBJ2-1|TRBD2|medium-sized|TRBV20-1
TGCAGTGCTAGAGACCGACTAGCTGGTGAGCAGTTCTTC
CSARDRLAGEQFF
>TRBJ1-2|-|medium-sized|TRBV6-2/TRBV6-3
TGTGCCAGCAGCCAAGTTACTTTTTTACGACAGGAAAACAACTATGGCTACACCTTC
CASSQVTFLRQENNYGYTF
>TRBJ1-2|TRBD1|medium-sized|TRBV10-3
TGTGCCATCAGTCGACAGGGCTATGGCTACACCTTC
CAISRQGYGYTF
>TRBJ2-4|-|many|TRBV6-2/TRBV6-3
TGTGCCAGTAGGGTCGGAGGCGGCCAAGAACTAGCCAAAAACATTCAGTACTTC
CASRVGGGQELAKNIQYF
>TRBJ1-6|-|-|TRBV12-3/TRBV12-4
TGTGCCAGCAGTTTCCCGCGTTCACCCCTCCACTTT
CASSFPRSPLHF
>TRBJ2-5|-|many|TRBV7-6
TGTGCCAGCAGCTTAATTGGGCAGAAAGAGACCCAGTACTTC
CASSLIGQKETQYF
>TRBJ2-2|TRBD1|few|TRBV5-1
TGCGCCAGCAGCACGACAGGGTGCCCCACCGGGGAGCTGTTTTTT
CASSTTGCPTGELFF
>TRBJ2-1|TRBD2|-|TRBV7-2
TGTGCCAGCAGCGCGGGACTAGCGGGGGCCTTTTACAATGAGCAGTTCTTC
CASSAGLAGAFYNEQFF
>TRBJ2-1|TRBD1|-|TRBV12-5
TGTGCTAGTGGTTCTCAGGGGGTAGGCGATGAGCAGTTCTTC
CASGSQGVGDEQFF
>TRBJ2-3|TRBD1|few|TRBV5-1
TGCGCCAGCAGCTTGGCCGCAGGGGGCTTTGCAGATACGCAGTATTTT
CASSLAAGGFADTQYF
>TRBJ2-5|-|-|TRBV30
TGTGCCTGGAGCTCGGGGCGGGAGACCCAGTACTTC
CAWSSGRETQYF
>TRBJ2-3|TRBD2|many|TRBV10-3
TGTGCCACGGCTCGGGGTGGGGGGGACACAGATACGCAGTATTTT
CATARGGGDTDTQYF
>TRBJ1-6|-|many|TRBV10-3
TGTGCCATCAGTGTATCTGGGGACTCACCCCTCCACTTT
CAISVSGDSPLHF
>TRBJ2-1|TRBD2|many|TRBV24-1
TGTGCCACCAGTGATTCAACCCGGACTAGCGGGGGGATCAATGAGCAGTTCTTC
CATSDSTRTSGGINEQFF
>TRBJ2-5|-|few|TRBV15
TGTGCCACCAGCAGGGACACTCAAGAGACCCAGTACTTC
CATSRDTQETQYF
>TRBJ2-7|TRBD1|many|TRBV12-3/TRBV12-4
TGTGCCAGCAGGCCAGGGACAGCTTACGAGCAGTACTTC
CASRPGTAYEQYF
>TRBJ1-1|-|-|TRBV28
TGTGCCAGCAGTTTATTAGAGCAGAACACTGAAGCTTTCTTT
CASSLLEQNTEAFF